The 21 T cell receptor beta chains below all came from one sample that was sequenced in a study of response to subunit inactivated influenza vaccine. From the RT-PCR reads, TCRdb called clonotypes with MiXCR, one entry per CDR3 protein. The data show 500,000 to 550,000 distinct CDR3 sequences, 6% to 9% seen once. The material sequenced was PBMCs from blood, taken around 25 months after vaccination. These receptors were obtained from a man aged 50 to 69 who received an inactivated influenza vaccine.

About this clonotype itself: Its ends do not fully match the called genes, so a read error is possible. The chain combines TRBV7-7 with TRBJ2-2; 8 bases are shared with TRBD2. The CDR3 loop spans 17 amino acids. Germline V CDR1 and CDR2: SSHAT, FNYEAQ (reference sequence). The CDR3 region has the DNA TGTGCTAGCAGCTCCCCGATTAGCGGGGTTAACACCGGGGAGCTGTTTTTT. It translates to CASSSPISGVNTGELFF.

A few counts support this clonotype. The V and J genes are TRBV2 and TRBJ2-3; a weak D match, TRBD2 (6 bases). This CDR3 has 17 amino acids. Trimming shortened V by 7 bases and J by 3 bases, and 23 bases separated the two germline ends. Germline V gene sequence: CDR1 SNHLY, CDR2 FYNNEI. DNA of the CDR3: TGTGCCAGCAACCCCCCCCCAGCGGGCCCTGGGACAGATACGCAGTATTTT. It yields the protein CASNPPPAGPGTDTQYF.

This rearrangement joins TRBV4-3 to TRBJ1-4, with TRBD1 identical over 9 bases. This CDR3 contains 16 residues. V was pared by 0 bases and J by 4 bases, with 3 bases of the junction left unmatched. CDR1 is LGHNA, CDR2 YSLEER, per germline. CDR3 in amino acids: CASSQELTGGNEKLFF. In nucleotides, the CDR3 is TGCGCCAGCAGCCAAGAACTGACAGGGGGTAATGAAAAACTGTTTTTT.

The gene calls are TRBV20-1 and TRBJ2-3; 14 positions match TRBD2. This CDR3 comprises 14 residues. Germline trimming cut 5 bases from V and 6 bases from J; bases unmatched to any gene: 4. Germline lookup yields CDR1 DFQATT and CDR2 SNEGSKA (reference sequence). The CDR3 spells CSAGLAGGGDTQYF. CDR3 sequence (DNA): TGCAGTGCTGGACTAGCGGGAGGTGGGGATACGCAGTATTTT.

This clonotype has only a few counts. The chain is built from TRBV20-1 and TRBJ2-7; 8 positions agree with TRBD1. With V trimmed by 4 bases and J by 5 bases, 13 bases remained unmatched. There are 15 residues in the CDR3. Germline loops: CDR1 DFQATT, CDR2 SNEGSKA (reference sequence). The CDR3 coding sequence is TGCAGTGCTATTCCCGGACAGGGTGGGAACCACGAGCAGTACTTC. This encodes CSAIPGQGGNHEQYF.

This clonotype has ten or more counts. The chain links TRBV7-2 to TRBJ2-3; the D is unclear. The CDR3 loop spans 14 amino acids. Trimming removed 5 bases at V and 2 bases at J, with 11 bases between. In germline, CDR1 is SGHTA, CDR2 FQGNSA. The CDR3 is CASSTGGPTDTQYF. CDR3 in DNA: TGTGCCAGCAGCACTGGCGGACCCACAGATACGCAGTATTTT. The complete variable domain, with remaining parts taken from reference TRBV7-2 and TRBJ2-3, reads GAGVSQSPSNKVTEKGKDVELRCDPISGHTALYWYRQSLGQGLEFLIYFQGNSAPDKSGLPSDRFSAERTGGSVSTLTIQRTQQEDSAVYLCASSTGGPTDTQYFGPGTRLTVL.

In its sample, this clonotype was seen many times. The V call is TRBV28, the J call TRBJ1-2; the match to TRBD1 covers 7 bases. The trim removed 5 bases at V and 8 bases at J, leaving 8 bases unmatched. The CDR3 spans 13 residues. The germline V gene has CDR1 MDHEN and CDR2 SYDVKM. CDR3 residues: CASSRRQGYGYTF. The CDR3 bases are TGTGCCAGCAGTCGCCGACAGGGTTACGGCTACACCTTC.

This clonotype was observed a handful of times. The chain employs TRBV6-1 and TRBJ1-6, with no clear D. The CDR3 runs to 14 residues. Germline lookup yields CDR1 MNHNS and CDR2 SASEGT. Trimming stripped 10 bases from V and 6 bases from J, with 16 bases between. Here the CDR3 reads CATRAANFNSPLHF. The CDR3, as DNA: TGTGCCACCCGGGCAGCAAACTTTAATTCACCCCTCCACTTT.

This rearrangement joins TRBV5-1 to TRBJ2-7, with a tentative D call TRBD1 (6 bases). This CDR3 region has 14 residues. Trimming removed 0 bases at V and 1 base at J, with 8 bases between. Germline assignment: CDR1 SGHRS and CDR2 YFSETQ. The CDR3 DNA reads TGCGCCAGCAGCTTGGATACAGGGTCCTACGAGCAGTACTTC. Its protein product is CASSLDTGSYEQYF.

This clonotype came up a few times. CDR3 amino acids: CSASVRRFNEQYF. The CDR3 DNA sequence: TGCAGCGCCTCCGTCAGGAGGTTCAACGAGCAGTACTTC. The rearrangement joins TRBV29-1 to TRBJ2-7; D might be TRBD2 (5 bases). Trimming cost V 7 bases and J 5 bases, with 18 bases left between them. Germline values: CDR1 SQVTM, CDR2 ANQGSEA. The CDR3 spans 13 residues.

CDR3 sequence: CASSQGRGSTYEQYF. CDR3 DNA sequence: TGTGCCAGCAGCCAAGGCAGGGGGTCAACCTACGAGCAGTACTTC. The chain uses TRBV3-1 and TRBJ2-7, with 7 bases that match TRBD1. Losses at the gene ends were 1 base for V and 2 bases for J; bases not matched to a gene: 5. Germline loops: CDR1 LGHDT, CDR2 YNNKEL (reference sequence). The CDR3 is 15 amino acids.

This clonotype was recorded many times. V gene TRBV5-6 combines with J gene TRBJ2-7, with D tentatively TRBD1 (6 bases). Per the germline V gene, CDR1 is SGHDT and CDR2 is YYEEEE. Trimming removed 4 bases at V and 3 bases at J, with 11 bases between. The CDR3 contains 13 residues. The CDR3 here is CASSGTPFYEQYF. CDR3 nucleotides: TGTGCCAGCAGCGGGACACCCTTCTACGAGCAGTACTTC. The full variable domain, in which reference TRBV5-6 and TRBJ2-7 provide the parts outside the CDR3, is DAGVTQSPTHLIKTRGQQVTLRCSPKSGHDTVSWYQQALGQGPQFIFQYYEEEERQRGNFPDRFSGHQFPNYSSELNVNALLLGDSALYLCASSGTPFYEQYFGPGTRLTVT.

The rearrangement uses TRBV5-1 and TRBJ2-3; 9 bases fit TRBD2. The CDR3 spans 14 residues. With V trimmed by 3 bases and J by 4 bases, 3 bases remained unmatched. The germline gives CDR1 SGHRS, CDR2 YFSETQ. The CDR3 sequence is CASSSVAGADTQYF. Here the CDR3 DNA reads TGCGCCAGCAGCTCGGTAGCGGGGGCAGATACGCAGTATTTT.

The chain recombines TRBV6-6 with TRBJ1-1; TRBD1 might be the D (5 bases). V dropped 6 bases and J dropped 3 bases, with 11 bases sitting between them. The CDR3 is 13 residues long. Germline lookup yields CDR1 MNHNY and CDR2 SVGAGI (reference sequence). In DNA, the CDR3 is TGTGCCAGCAGCTGGGACCGATACACTGAAGCTTTCTTT. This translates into CASSWDRYTEAFF.

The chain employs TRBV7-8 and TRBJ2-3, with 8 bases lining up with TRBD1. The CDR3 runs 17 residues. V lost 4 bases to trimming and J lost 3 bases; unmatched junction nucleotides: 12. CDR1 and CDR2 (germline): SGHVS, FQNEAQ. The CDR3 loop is CASSYPRGHEQTDTQYF. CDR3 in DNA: TGTGCCAGCAGCTACCCCAGGGGGCACGAGCAAACAGATACGCAGTATTTT.

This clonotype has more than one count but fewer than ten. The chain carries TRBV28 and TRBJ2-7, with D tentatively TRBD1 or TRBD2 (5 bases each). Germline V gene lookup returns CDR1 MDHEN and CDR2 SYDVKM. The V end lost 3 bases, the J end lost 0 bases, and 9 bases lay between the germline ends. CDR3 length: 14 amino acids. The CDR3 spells CASSFGTRSYEQYF. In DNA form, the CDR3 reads TGTGCCAGCAGTTTCGGGACCCGCTCCTACGAGCAGTACTTC.

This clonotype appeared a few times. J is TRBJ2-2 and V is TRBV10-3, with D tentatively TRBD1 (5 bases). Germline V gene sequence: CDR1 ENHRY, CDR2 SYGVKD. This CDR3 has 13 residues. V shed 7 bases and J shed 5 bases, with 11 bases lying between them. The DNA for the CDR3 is TGTGCCATCAAGCAGGGATTGACCGGGGAGCTGTTTTTT. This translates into CAIKQGLTGELFF.

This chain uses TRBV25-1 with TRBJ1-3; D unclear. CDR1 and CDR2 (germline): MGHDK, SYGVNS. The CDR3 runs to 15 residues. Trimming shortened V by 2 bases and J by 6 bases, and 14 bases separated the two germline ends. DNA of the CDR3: TGTGCCAGCAGTGAACAGGCGATCGATGAAAACACCATATATTTT. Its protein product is CASSEQAIDENTIYF.

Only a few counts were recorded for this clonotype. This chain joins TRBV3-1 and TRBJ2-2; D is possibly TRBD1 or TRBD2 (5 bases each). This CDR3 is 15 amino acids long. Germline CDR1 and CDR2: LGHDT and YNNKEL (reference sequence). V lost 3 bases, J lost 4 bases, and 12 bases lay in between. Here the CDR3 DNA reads TGTGCCAGCAGCCACTGGGGGACGAGCACCGGGGAGCTGTTTTTT. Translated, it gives CASSHWGTSTGELFF.

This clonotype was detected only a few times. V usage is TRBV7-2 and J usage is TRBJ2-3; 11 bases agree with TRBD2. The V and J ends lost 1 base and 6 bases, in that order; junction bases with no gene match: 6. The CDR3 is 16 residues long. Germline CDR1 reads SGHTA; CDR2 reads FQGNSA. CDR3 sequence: CASSLVGLAGGDTQYF. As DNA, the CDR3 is TGTGCCAGCAGCTTAGTCGGACTAGCGGGTGGGGATACGCAGTATTTT.

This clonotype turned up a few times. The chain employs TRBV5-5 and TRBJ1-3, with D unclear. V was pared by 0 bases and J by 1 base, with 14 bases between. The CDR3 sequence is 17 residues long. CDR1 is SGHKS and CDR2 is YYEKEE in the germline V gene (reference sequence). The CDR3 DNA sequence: TGTGCCAGCAGCTTGGTTCGAGCCGGGGTGTCTGGAAACACCATATATTTT. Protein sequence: CASSLVRAGVSGNTIYF.